The TCR beta chain under discussion was sequenced for a study of T cells in Graves' hyperthyroidism and ophthalmopathy. The sample holds many counts of this clonotype. Researchers took RNA transcripts and amplified the TCR beta CDR3 regions from them. The HTBI set primed first-round TCR CDR3 RT-PCR. TCRdb recomputed calls from the multiplex PCR reads with MiXCR, one row per CDR3 protein. The sample shows roughly 570,000 distinct CDR3 sequences, more than 45% of them seen only once. Sequenced input: peripheral blood or thyroid tissue (not recorded which). This clonotype originated in an adult woman with Graves' disease, either hyperthyroidism or ophthalmopathy (not recorded which).

The CDR3 sequence is CASSVREEYEQYF. In DNA, the CDR3 is TGTGCCAGCAGCGTCCGGGAGGAGTACGAGCAGTACTTC. The chain uses TRBV7-9 and TRBJ2-7; 7 bases are shared with TRBD2. The CDR3 sequence is 13 residues long. With 5 bases clipped from V and 4 bases from J, the junction kept 5 bases outside the gene matches. Per the germline V gene, CDR1 is SEHNR and CDR2 is FQNEAQ (reference sequence).